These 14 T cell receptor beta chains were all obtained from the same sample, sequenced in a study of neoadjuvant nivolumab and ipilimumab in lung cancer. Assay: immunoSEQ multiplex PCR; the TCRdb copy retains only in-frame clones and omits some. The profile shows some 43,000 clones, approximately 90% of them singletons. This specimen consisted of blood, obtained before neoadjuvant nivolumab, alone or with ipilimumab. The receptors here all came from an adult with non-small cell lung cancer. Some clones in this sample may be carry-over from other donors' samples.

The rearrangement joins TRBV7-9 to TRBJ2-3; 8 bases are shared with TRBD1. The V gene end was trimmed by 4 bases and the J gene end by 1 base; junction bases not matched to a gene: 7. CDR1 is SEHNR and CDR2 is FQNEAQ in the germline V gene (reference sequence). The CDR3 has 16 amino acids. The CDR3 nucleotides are TGTGCCAGCAGCTCCAAGACAGGGGCGGGCACAGATACGCAGTATTTT. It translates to CASSSKTGAGTDTQYF.

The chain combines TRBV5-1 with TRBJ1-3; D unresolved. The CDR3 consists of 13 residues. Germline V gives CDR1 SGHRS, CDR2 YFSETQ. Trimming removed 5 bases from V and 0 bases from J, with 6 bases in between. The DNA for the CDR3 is TGCGCCAGCAGGTGGAGCTCTGGAAACACCATATATTTT. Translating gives CASRWSSGNTIYF.

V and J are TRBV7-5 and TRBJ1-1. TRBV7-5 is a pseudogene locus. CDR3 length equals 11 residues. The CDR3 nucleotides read TGTGCCACGGGGCCGAACACTGAAGCTTTCTTT. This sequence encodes CATGPNTEAFF.

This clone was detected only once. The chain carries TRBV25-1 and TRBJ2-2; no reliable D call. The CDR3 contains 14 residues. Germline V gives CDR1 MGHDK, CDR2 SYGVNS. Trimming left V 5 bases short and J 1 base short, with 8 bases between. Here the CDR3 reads CASSPTGNTGELFF. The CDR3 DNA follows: TGTGCCAGCAGTCCGACTGGGAACACCGGGGAGCTGTTTTTT.

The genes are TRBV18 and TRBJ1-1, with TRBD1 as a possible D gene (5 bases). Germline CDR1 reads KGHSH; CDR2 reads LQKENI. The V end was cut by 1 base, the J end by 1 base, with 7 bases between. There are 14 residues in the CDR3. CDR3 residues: CASSPQRGNTEAFF. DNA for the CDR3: TGTGCCAGCTCACCACAGAGGGGGAACACTGAAGCTTTCTTT.

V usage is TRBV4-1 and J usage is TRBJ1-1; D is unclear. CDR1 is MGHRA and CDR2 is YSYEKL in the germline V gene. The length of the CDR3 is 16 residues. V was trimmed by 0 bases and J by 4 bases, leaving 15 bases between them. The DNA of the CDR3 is TGCGCCAGCAGCCAAGATTTAATGCGGGCGGTCACTGAAGCTTTCTTT. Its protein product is CASSQDLMRAVTEAFF.

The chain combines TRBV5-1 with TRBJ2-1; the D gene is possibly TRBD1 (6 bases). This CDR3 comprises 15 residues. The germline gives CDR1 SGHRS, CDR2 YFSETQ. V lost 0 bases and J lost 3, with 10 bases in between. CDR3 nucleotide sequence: TGCGCCAGCAGCTTGGAAGTAGGGGGCTACAATGAGCAGTTCTTC. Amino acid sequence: CASSLEVGGYNEQFF.

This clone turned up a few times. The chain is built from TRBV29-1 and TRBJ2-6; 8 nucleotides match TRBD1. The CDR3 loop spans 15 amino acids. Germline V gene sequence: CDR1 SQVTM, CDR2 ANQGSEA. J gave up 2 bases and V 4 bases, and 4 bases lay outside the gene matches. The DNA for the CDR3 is TGCAGCGTTGTGACAGGGGCCGCTGGGGCCAACGTCCTGACTTTC. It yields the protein CSVVTGAAGANVLTF.

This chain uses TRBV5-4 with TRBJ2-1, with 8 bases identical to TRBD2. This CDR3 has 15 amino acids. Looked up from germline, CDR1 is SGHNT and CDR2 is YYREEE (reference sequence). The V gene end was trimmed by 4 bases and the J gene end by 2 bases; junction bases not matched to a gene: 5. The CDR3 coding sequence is TGTGCCAGCAGCAAAGCGGGAGTGGCCTACAATGAGCAGTTCTTC. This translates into CASSKAGVAYNEQFF.

The CDR3 reads CASSLAPSGSSHIQYF. DNA for the CDR3: TGTGCCAGCAGCTTAGCACCTAGCGGGAGCTCGCACATTCAGTACTTC. The V call is TRBV7-6, the J call TRBJ2-4; 10 bases are shared with TRBD2. Germline assignment: CDR1 SGHVS and CDR2 FNYEAQ. The junction had 7 bases not matched to a gene; V was cut back by 0 bases and J by 8 bases. The CDR3 is made up of 16 amino acids.

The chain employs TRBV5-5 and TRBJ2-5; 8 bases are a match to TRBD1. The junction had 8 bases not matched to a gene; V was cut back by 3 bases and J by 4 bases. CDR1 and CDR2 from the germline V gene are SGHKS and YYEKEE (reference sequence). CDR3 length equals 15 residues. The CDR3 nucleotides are TGTGCCAGCAGCTCCCAGGGGGCGGGTGGAGAGACCCAGTACTTC. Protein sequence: CASSSQGAGGETQYF.

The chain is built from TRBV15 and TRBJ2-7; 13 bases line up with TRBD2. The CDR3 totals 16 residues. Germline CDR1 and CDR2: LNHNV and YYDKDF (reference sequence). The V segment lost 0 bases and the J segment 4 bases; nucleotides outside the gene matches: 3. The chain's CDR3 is CATSRDRTSGSYEQYF. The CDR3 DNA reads TGTGCCACCAGCAGAGATAGGACTAGCGGGAGTTACGAGCAGTACTTC.

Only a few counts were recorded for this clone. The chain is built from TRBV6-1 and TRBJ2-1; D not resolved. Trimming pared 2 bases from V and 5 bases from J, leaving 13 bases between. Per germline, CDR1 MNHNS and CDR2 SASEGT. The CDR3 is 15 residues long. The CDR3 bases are TGTGCCAGCAGTGAATCGACCCTCCAAAACAATGAGCAGTTCTTC. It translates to CASSESTLQNNEQFF.

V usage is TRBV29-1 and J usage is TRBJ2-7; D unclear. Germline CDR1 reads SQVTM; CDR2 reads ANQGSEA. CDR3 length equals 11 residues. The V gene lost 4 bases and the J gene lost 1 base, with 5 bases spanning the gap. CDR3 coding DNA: TGCAGCGTTGGAAATTCCTACGAGCAGTACTTC. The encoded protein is CSVGNSYEQYF.